Below, one TCR beta chain is given with its context. Its antigen is not identified. The sample comes from a study of monozygotic twins with inflammatory bowel disease. TCRdb re-analyzed the 5' RACE reads; it lists each CDR3 protein once, without DNA. In total, the table holds roughly 330,000 distinct CDR3 sequences. General study points: Among the T cells, different subtypes could not be distinguished. Whereas healthy co-twins had higher TCRbeta diversity (inverse Simpson), IBD patients had lower diversity. Comparison of concordant versus discordant twins revealed no difference in repertoire similarity, possibly due to limited power.

There are 13 residues in the CDR3. The germline CDR1 and CDR2 sequences are SGHTA and FQGNSA. The sequencing sample was made of blood. The sequence was collected from a human donor with ulcerative colitis or Crohn's disease, or a healthy co-twin of an affected twin (not recorded which). The chain carries TRBV7-2 and TRBJ1-1; TCRdb's D gene call, TRBD1, goes unchecked for lack of DNA. The CDR3: CASSLGGVKIPFF.